This record concerns one TCR beta chain sequence. What it binds is unknown. This specimen comes from a study of T cell repertoires in cytomegalovirus infection. As for the study in general: Both a matching HLA type and CMV infection were indicated by public TCR beta signatures.

The CDR3 is made up of 13 amino acids. The V end was cut by 7 bases, the J end by 0 bases, with 11 bases between. In germline, CDR1 is SGHRS, CDR2 YFSETQ. Study outcomes and limitations: Carriage of CMV together with the relevant HLA was identifiable through cumulative public TCR beta family frequency. In two of eight donors, the top clonotype was HLA-C-restricted CMV-specific.

Using its own MiXCR run on the reads, TCRdb lists one record per CDR3 protein. The table has 68,000 or so distinct CDR3 sequences, approximately 22% seen once. Sequencing input: PBMCs, sequenced either directly or after in vitro stimulation (not recorded which). The genes are TRBV5-1 and TRBJ2-7; D possibly matches TRBD1 or TRBD2 (5 bases each). The clonotype comes from a human donor in good health (CMV status not recorded). Some clones in this sample may be carry-over from other donors' samples. The CDR3 loop is CASRDGASYEQYF. CDR3 sequence (DNA): TGCGCCAGCCGGGACGGAGCCTCCTACGAGCAGTACTTC.